The clone carrying this T cell receptor beta chain was picked up a small number of times. Germline lookup yields CDR1 GTSNPN and CDR2 SVGIG (reference sequence). The CDR3 has 15 amino acids. Trimming cost V 2 bases and J 0 bases, with 11 bases left between them. This record belongs to a study of shared clonotypes between healthy human individuals. Study summary: Sampling drew on donors who were two women and a few men aged 18 to 49.

Sequencing used immunoSEQ multiplex PCR; TCRdb keeps in-frame clones, though not all of them. The sample carries 400,000 to 500,000 clones, around 80% recorded once. This rearrangement joins TRBV30 to TRBJ2-1, with D possibly TRBD1 on 5 matching bases. This sequence was found in a woman in her forties in good health. Some clones in this sample may be carry-over from other donors' samples. Material: PBMCs. CDR3 nucleotides: TGTGCCTGGAGTTCAGGGCTAAGCTCCTACAATGAGCAGTTCTTC. This codes for CAWSSGLSSYNEQFF. Variable domain in full (rest from reference TRBV30 and TRBJ2-1): SQTIHQWPATLVQPVGSPLSLECTVEGTSNPNLYWYRQAAGRGLQLLFYSVGIGQISSEVPQNLSASRPQDRQFILSSKKLLLSDSGFYLCAWSSGLSSYNEQFFGPGTRLTVL.